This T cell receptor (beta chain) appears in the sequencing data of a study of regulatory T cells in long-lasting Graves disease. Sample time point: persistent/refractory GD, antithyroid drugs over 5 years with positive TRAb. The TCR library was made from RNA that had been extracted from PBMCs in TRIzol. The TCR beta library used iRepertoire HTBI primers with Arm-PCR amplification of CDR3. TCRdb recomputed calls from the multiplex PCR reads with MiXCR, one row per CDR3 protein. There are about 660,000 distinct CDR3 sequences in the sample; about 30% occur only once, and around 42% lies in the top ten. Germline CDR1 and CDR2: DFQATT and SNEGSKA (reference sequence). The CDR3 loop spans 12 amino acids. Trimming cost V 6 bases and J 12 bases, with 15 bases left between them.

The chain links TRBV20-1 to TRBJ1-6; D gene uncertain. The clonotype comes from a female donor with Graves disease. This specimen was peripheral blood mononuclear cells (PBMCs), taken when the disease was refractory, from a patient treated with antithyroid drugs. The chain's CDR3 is CSAQPTVQPLHF. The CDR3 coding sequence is TGCAGTGCACAACCCACAGTGCAACCCCTCCACTTT.